This TCR beta chain is from a study of shared clonotypes between healthy human individuals. Overall study results and limits: Some naive CD4 clonotypes, roughly 4.7%, turned up in common across a handful of donors. Though the depth was large, rarefaction showed that sorted-subset sequencing was incomplete. Estimated richness values were generally larger in naive subsets than in memory subsets.

With regard to this clone: Its matching antigen is unknown.

Germline values: CDR1 SEHNR, CDR2 FQNEAQ (reference sequence). CDR3 length equals 12 residues. Trimming pared 5 bases from V and 6 bases from J, leaving 11 bases between. Sequenced by immunoSEQ multiplex PCR; TCRdb stores in-frame clones only, minus some. The table has almost 700,000 clones, roughly nine tenths seen once. CD8 cells classed as naive were CD45RO-negative and positively selected for CCR7, excluding terminally differentiated effector memory CD45RA+ cells. Sequenced material: naive CD8+ T cells sorted from blood. The chain employs TRBV7-9 and TRBJ2-7, with D tentatively TRBD1 (6 bases). The origin of this receptor is a man aged 25 to 40 in good health. The DNA of the CDR3 is TGTGCCAGCAGCCACAGGGATGGCGAGCAGTACTTC. Its translation: CASSHRDGEQYF.